This TCR beta chain was documented in a study of CD8 T cells in ankylosing spondylitis. This CDR3 region has 18 residues. The germline V gene has CDR1 MNHNS and CDR2 SASEGT. V trimming: 6 bases; J trimming: 0 bases; junction bases outside the gene matches: 11. TCRdb ran MiXCR on the 5' RACE reads and lists one entry per CDR3 protein. The data contain some 200,000 distinct CDR3 sequences, more than 10% of them singletons. The table lists this clonotype with a few counts. Material: blood, either unsorted or a sorted T cell fraction (not recorded which). This clonotype originated in a male donor with ankylosing spondylitis or in good health (not recorded which). The genes are TRBV6-1 and TRBJ2-1; 10 bases align to TRBD2. In DNA form, the CDR3 reads TGTGCCAGCAGCTCCTATCTAGCGGGGGCCAGCTCCTACAATGAGCAGTTCTTC. Protein: CASSSYLAGASSYNEQFF.